Included here is one T cell receptor (beta chain) sequence, with context. Gene names refer to mouse genes. This record comes from a study of tissue T cells after allogeneic stem cell transplantation. Only in-frame clones appear in the TCRdb table, and some are missing; sequencing was by immunoSEQ multiplex PCR. The sample holds tens of thousands of clones, 72% seen once. This receptor was taken from a female BALB/c mouse in good health. MHC haplotype of the mouse line: H2-d. Material: spleen.

The CDR3 protein is CASGETSNERLFF. Partial CDR3 DNA: TGTGCCAGCGGTGAGACATCCAACGAAAGATTATTT. The rearrangement joins TRBV13-2 to TRBJ1-4, with D unresolved. The read terminates 1 residue before the CDR3 end, so the remaining end is supplied by the germline J gene. Germline V gene data show CDR1 as NNHNN and CDR2 as SYGAGS (reference sequence). V was shortened by 2 bases and J by 2 bases, with 4 bases between the two germline ends. CDR3 length: 13 amino acids.